The source of this T cell receptor (beta chain) is a study of shared clonotypes between healthy human individuals (dated by TCRdb to 2018 to 2021). Notes on the research overall: The cohort included a few men and a couple of women between 18 and 49 years of age. For each donor, three plates each were used for CD4 naive and CD4 memory, two plates were used for CD8 naive, and one plate was used for CD8 memory. To estimate repertoire size and how much clonotype sharing occurs between individuals, the study deeply sequenced the blood TCR repertoires of roughly 5 healthy adults. Libraries were prepared and TCR repertoires were sequenced by different laboratories using diverse techniques, in order to increase sequencing depth and limit assay-specific biases. Leukapheresis yielded between about 0.9 and 8.9 billion PBMCs per donor.

Germline trimming: 0 bases from V, 0 bases from J; junction bases outside gene matches: 1. The germline V gene (reference sequence) supplies CDR1 SGHNT and CDR2 YYREEE. Including the terminal cysteine and phenylalanine, the CDR3 comprises 15 residues. The sequence is cut down to CDR3 DNA, 45 bases in frame from base 1. The study at large found these results: Based on pairwise subsampling, the degree of clonotype sharing among donors was expected to be affected by sequencing depth. Clonotypes shared by all four sorted-subset donors showed higher generation probabilities than non-shared clonotypes. Naive subsets generally had larger estimated clonotype richness than memory subsets did. Even with the large sequencing depth, rarefaction of the sorted-subset datasets indicated that sequencing was incomplete. The genetic and exposure-history diversity represented was limited by the small number of donors. Sampling was limited to blood, and TCR repertoires in tissue likely differ from TCR repertoires in blood. Around 5% of naive CD4, 3.5% of naive CD8, approximately 2% of memory CD4, and about 0.4% of memory CD8 clonotypes were shared across several donors.

For the CD8 naive samples, CD45RO-negative cells were positively selected for CCR7, yielding a CD45RA+CCR7+ population from which TemRA cells were excluded. The donors were healthy, HIV-negative adults who had no recently reported acute infections or vaccinations. All donors were Caucasian adults living in Nashville, Tennessee, USA. Blood was obtained by leukapheresis, after which PBMCs were separated by Ficoll-Histopaque density gradient centrifugation and cryopreserved in liquid nitrogen vapor phase. Analytical flow cytometry was used to check the purity and quantity of every magnetically sorted T cell population. Genomic DNA was isolated from every sorted fraction and measured by UV absorbance on a Nanodrop 2000c. Using the deep immunoSEQ assay, multiplex PCR amplified TCR CDR3 regions from genomic DNA. Extracted genomic DNA from each cell subset was spread evenly across all wells of several immunoSEQ 96-well plates, with each plate serving as a replicate. Each replicate PCR for sorted subsets received approximately 220 ng genomic DNA, equal to roughly 30,000 T cell genomes. Purified libraries were measured with a Qubit 3.0 fluorometer, size-checked on a Bioanalyzer 2100, and measured again with the KAPA Library Quantification kit. Each immunoSEQ 96-well plate was sequenced on its own single-read 150-cycle Illumina NextSeq 550 flow cell. The source study handled its data this way. Because the immunoSEQ output held only junctional sequences and lacked quality scores, the filtering could not match the filtering applied to full-length reads. To assign V/J genes and CDR3, sequences were annotated using PyIR, a Python wrapper for IgBLAST v1.9, with IMGT germline references. Reads were removed for weak V/J assignments (E-value above 1e-6), missing CDR3, stop codons, out-of-frame junctions, or ambiguous translated residues. A V3J clonotype was defined by an identical inferred V gene, J gene, and CDR3 amino acid sequence. Percentage overlap between repertoires was calculated by dividing the number of shared unique clonotypes by the size of the smaller repertoire. Repertoire richness was assessed with RTK rarefaction, the Chao1 estimator, and Recon v2.1 estimates of unobserved clonotypes. Generation probabilities were computed with OLGA for all TCRbeta clonotypes obtained by the gDNA method from a few donors. Imported from immuneACCESS, the table was reduced by TCRdb to in-frame sequences with V and J called. These copies leave out some clones; in studies compared against another copy, an unresolved V gene accounts for under half, and the cause of the remainder is not known. V and J calls and clone size are as listed in that table; D and trimming were resolved from the DNA. Counted in this sample were roughly 2,000,000 clones; 85% to 95% of them appeared once. The ten largest clones take up roughly 1% of the sample.

In the case of this clone: The clone's antigen remains unknown. No base-level quality is on record; no much larger clone is a single base apart. At the DNA level, this CDR3 is encoded by other sequences in the same sample as well.

The chain is made from TRBV5-4 and TRBJ2-3, with 7 junctional bases fitting TRBD1. The material sequenced was naive CD8+ T cells sorted from blood. The cell subset or site label here, explained by the study, means: CD45RA+CCR7+. This clonotype was sampled from a man between 18 and 35 years old in good health. CDR3 loop: CASSLAGGSTDTQYF. The nucleotides read TGTGCCAGCAGCTTGGCAGGGGGTAGCACAGATACGCAGTATTTT.